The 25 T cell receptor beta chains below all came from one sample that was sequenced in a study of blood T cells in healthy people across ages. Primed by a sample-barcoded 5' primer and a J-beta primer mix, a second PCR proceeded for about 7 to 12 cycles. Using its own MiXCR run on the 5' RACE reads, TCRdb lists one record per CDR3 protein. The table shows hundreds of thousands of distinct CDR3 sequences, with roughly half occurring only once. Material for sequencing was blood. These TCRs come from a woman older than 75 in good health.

CDR3: CASSSWGGTSGCGQYF. CDR3 in DNA: TGTGCCAGCAGTTCCTGGGGGGGGACCTCCGGGTGTGGGCAGTACTTC. The chain has TRBV6-5 and TRBJ2-7; 7 bases are a match to TRBD2. Unmatched junction bases numbered 18, after V lost 4 bases and J lost 9 bases. The CDR3 sequence is 16 residues long. Germline-derived CDR1 and CDR2 are MNHEY and SVGAGI.

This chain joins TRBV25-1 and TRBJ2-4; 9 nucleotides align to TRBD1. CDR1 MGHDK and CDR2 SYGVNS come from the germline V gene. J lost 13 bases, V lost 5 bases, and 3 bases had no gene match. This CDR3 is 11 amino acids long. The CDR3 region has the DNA TGTGCCAGCAGTCGACAGGGGGAGCAGTACTTC. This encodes CASSRQGEQYF.

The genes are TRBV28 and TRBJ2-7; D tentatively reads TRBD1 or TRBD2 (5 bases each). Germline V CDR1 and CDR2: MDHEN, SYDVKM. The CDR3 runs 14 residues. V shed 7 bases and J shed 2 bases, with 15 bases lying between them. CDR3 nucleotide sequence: TGTGCCAGCACAAGCCGGGACGGTACCTACGAGCAGTACTTC. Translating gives CASTSRDGTYEQYF. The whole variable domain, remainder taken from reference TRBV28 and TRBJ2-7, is DVKVTQSSRYLVKRTGEKVFLECVQDMDHENMFWYRQDPGLGLRLIYFSYDVKMKEKGDIPEGYSVSREKKERFSLILESASTNQTSMYLCASTSRDGTYEQYFGPGTRLTVT.

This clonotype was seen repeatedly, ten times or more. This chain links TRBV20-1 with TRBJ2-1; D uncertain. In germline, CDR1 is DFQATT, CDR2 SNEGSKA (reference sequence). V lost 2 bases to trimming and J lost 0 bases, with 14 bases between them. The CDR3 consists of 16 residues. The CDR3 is CSARTLLSRSYNEQFF. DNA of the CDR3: TGCAGTGCTAGAACGCTCCTGAGCCGCTCCTACAATGAGCAGTTCTTC.

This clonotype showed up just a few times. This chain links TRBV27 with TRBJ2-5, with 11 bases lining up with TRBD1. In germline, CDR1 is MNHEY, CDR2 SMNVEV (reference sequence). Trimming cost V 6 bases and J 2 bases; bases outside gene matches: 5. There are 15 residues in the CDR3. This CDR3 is CASSSGTGGQETQYF. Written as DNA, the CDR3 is TGTGCCAGCAGCTCCGGGACAGGGGGGCAAGAGACCCAGTACTTC.

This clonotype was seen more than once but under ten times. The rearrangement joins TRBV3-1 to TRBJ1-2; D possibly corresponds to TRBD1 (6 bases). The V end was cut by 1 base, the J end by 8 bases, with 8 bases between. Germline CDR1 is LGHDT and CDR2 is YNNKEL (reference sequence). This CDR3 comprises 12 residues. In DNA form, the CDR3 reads TGTGCCAGCAGCCAAGGACAGGTCGGCTACACCTTC. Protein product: CASSQGQVGYTF.

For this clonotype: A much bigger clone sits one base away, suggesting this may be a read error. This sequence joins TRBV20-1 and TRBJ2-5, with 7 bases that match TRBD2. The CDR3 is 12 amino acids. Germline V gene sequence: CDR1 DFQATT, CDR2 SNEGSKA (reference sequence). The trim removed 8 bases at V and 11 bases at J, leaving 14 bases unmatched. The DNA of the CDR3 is TGCAGTACGGGGGGAGGGGTAGGTGAGCAGTACTTC. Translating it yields CSTGGGVGEQYF.

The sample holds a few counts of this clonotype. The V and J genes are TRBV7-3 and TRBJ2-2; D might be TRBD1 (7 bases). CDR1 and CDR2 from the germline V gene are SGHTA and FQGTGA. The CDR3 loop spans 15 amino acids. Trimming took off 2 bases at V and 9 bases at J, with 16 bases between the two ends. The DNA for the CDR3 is TGTGCCAGCAGCTTAGAGGCTGGAGGGGGCAGGGAGCTGTTTTTT. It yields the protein CASSLEAGGGRELFF. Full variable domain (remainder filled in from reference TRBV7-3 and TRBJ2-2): GAGVSQTPSNKVTEKGKYVELRCDPISGHTALYWYRQSLGQGPEFLIYFQGTGAADDSGLPNDRFFAVRPEGSVSTLKIQRTERGDSAVYLCASSLEAGGGRELFFGEGSRLTVL.

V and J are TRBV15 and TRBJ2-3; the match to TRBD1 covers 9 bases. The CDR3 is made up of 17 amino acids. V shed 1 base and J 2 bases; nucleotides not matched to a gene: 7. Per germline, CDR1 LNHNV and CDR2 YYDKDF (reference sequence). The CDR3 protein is CATSRGWDRVITDTQYF. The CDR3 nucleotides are TGTGCCACCAGCAGAGGGTGGGACAGGGTTATCACAGATACGCAGTATTTT.

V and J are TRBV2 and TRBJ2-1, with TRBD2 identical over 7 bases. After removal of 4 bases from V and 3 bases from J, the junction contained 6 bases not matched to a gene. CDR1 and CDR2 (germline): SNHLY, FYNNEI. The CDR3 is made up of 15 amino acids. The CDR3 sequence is CASSARLADYNEQFF. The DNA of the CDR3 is TGTGCCAGCAGTGCTCGGCTAGCGGACTACAATGAGCAGTTCTTC.

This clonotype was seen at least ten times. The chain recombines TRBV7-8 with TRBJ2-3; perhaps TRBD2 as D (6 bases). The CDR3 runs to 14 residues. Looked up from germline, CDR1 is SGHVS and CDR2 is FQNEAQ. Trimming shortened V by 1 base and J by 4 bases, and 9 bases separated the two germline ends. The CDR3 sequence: CASSLGRLADTQYF. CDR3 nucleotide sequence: TGTGCCAGCAGCTTAGGGCGACTAGCAGATACGCAGTATTTT.

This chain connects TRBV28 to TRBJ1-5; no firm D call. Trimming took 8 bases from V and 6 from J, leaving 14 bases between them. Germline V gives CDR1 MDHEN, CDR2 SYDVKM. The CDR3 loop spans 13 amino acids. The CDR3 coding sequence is TGTGCCAGCCTAAGCCACGTTGGTCAGCCCCAGCATTTT. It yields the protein CASLSHVGQPQHF.

CDR3 nucleotides: TGTGCCAGCAGTTACGGACTAGCGGGTAGCTCCTACGAGCAGTACTTC. The encoded protein is CASSYGLAGSSYEQYF. The V call is TRBV6-5, the J call TRBJ2-7, with 11 bases matching TRBD2. With 2 bases clipped from V and 0 bases from J, the junction kept 3 bases outside the gene matches. The germline V gene encodes CDR1 MNHEY and CDR2 SVGAGI. The CDR3 sequence is 16 residues long.

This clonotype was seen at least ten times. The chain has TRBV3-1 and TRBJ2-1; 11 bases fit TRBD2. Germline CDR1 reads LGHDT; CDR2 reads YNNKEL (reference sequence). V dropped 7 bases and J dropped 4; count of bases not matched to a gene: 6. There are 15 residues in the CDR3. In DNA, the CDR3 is TGTGCCAGCACCCCGACTAGCGGGGCGTACAATGAGCAGTTCTTC. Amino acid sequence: CASTPTSGAYNEQFF.

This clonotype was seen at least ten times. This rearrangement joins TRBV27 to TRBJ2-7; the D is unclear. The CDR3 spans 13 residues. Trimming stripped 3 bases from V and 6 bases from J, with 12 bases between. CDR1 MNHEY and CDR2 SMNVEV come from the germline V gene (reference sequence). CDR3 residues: CASSFGVYGEQYF. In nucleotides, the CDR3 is TGTGCCAGCAGTTTTGGAGTATACGGCGAGCAGTACTTC.

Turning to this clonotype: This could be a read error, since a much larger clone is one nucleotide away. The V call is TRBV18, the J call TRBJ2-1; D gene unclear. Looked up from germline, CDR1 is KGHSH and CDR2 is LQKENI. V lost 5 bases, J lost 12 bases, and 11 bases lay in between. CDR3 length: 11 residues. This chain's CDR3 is CASSSRDGQFF. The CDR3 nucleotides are TGTGCCAGCTCAAGCCGTGATGGGCAGTTCTTC.

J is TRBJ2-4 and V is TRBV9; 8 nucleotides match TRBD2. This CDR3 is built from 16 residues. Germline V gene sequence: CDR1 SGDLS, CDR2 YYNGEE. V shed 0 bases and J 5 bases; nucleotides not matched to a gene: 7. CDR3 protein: CASSVGSGGAQNIQYF. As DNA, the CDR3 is TGTGCCAGCAGCGTAGGGAGCGGGGGCGCTCAAAACATTCAGTACTTC.

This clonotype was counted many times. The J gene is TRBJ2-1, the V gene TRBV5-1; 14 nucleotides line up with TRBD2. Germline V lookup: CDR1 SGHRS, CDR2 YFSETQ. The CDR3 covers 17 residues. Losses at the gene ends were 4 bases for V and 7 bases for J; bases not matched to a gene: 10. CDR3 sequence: CASSHATSGRAANEQFF. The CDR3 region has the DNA TGCGCCAGCAGCCACGCGACTAGCGGGAGGGCCGCGAATGAGCAGTTCTTC. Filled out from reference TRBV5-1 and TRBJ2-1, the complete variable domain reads KAGVTQTPRYLIKTRGQQVTLSCSPISGHRSVSWYQQTPGQGLQFLFEYFSETQRNKGNFPGRFSGRQFSNSRSEMNVSTLELGDSALYLCASSHATSGRAANEQFFGPGTRLTVL.

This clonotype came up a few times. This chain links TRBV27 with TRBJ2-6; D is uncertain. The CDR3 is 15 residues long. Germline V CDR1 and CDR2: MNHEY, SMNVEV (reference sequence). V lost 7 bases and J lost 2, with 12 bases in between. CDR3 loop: CASTSRATGANVLTF. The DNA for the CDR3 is TGTGCCAGCACCTCACGGGCTACTGGGGCCAACGTCCTGACTTTC.

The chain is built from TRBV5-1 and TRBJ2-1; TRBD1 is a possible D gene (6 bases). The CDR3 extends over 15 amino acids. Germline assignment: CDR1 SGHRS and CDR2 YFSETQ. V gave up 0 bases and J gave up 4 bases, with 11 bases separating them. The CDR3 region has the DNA TGCGCCAGCAGCTTGGCCCCGGGACAATACAATGAGCAGTTCTTC. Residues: CASSLAPGQYNEQFF. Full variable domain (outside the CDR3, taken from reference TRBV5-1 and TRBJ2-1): KAGVTQTPRYLIKTRGQQVTLSCSPISGHRSVSWYQQTPGQGLQFLFEYFSETQRNKGNFPGRFSGRQFSNSRSEMNVSTLELGDSALYLCASSLAPGQYNEQFFGPGTRLTVL.

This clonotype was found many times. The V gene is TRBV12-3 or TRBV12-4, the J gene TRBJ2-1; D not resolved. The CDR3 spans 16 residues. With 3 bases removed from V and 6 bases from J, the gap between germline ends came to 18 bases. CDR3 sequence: CASSLETPNGRNEQFF. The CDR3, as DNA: TGTGCCAGCAGTTTGGAAACCCCCAACGGCCGCAATGAGCAGTTCTTC.

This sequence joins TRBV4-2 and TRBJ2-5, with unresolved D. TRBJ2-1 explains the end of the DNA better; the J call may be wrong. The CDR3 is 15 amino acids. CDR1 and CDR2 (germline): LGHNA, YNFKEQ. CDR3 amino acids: CASSQDGRKQETQFF. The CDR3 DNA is TGTGCCAGCAGCCAAGACGGGCGGAAGCAAGAGACCCAGTTCTTC.

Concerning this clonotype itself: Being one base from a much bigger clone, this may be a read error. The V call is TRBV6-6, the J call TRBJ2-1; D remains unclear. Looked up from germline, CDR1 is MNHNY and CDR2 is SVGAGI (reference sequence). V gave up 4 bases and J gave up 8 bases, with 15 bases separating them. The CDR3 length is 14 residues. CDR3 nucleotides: TGTGCCAGCAGTTCGGGTGGCACTAACGATGAGCAGTTCTTC. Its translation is CASSSGGTNDEQFF.

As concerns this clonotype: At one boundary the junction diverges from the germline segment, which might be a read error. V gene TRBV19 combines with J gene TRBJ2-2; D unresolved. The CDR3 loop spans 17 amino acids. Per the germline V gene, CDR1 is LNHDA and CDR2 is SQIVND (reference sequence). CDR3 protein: CARIVGFGRTNTEELFF. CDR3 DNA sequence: TGTGCCAGGATCGTGGGTTTTGGCAGAACGAACACCGAGGAGCTGTTTTTT. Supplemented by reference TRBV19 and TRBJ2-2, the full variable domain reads DGGITQSPKYLFRKEGQNVTLSCEQNLNHDAMYWYRQDPGQGLRLIYYSQIVNDFQKGDIAEGYSVSREKKESFPLTVTSAQKNPTAFYLCARIVGFGRTNTEELFFGEGSRLTVL.

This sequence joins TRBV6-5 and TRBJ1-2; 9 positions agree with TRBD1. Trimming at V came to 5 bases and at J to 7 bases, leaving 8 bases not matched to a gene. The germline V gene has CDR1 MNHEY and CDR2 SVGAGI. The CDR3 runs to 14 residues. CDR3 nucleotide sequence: TGTGCCAGCAGTCACCGGGACAGGGCCGCTGGCTACACCTTC. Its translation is CASSHRDRAAGYTF.